These 32 T cell receptor beta chains were sequenced from one sample in a study of CD8 T cells in ankylosing spondylitis. Overall study results and limits: A TCR beta motif of about 8 highly homologous variants appeared characteristic of ankylosing spondylitis blood.

Their target antigens are unknown. TCRdb analysed the 5' RACE reads with MiXCR anew, one entry per CDR3 protein. The table includes some 700,000 distinct CDR3 sequences, around 19% detected once. Sequenced sample: blood, either unsorted or a sorted T cell fraction (not recorded which). These receptors came from a male donor with ankylosing spondylitis.

This clonotype turned up a few times. DNA for the CDR3: TGCAGCGTTCGCCAGGGGTTGGGGACTGAAGCTTTCTTT. This encodes CSVRQGLGTEAFF. The rearrangement uses TRBV29-1 and TRBJ1-1, with a tentative D call TRBD1 (6 bases). The length of the CDR3 is 13 residues. Trimming took off 5 bases at V and 5 bases at J, with 15 bases between the two ends. Germline CDR1 and CDR2: SQVTM and ANQGSEA.

The chain uses TRBV20-1 and TRBJ1-1; possibly TRBD1 for D (5 bases). Trimming took off 6 bases at V and 4 bases at J, with 15 bases between the two ends. The CDR3 is 13 residues long. CDR1 and CDR2 from the germline V gene are DFQATT and SNEGSKA (reference sequence). The CDR3 region has the DNA TGCAGTGCGGCAGATACTAGGGGCACTGAAGCTTTCTTT. Its translation: CSAADTRGTEAFF.

V and J are TRBV10-3 and TRBJ2-2; D gene unclear. In germline, CDR1 is ENHRY, CDR2 SYGVKD. The CDR3 contains 13 residues. Trimming left V 3 bases short and J 4 bases short, with 6 bases between. The CDR3, as DNA: TGTGCCATCAGTGAAATCGGCACCGGGGAGCTGTTTTTT. This sequence encodes CAISEIGTGELFF.

A few counts support this clonotype. The J gene is TRBJ2-5, the V gene TRBV6-5, with unresolved D. CDR3 length: 15 amino acids. Looked up from germline, CDR1 is MNHEY and CDR2 is SVGAGI. V was pared by 1 base and J by 1 base, with 10 bases between. CDR3 sequence reads: CASSYWVGVQETQYF. CDR3 in DNA: TGTGCCAGCAGTTACTGGGTAGGCGTCCAAGAGACCCAGTACTTC.

This clonotype was observed a few times. V is TRBV5-1 and J is TRBJ2-7, with 9 bases that match TRBD1. Looked up from germline, CDR1 is SGHRS and CDR2 is YFSETQ. After removal of 1 base from V and 3 bases from J, the junction contained 5 bases not matched to a gene. The CDR3 is made up of 15 amino acids. CDR3 in amino acids: CASSLTGQGNYEQYF. DNA of the CDR3: TGCGCCAGCAGCTTGACCGGACAGGGGAACTACGAGCAGTACTTC. Combining the CDR3 with reference TRBV5-1 and TRBJ2-7 gives the whole variable domain KAGVTQTPRYLIKTRGQQVTLSCSPISGHRSVSWYQQTPGQGLQFLFEYFSETQRNKGNFPGRFSGRQFSNSRSEMNVSTLELGDSALYLCASSLTGQGNYEQYFGPGTRLTVT.

The genes are TRBV5-6 and TRBJ2-1; 12 bases line up with TRBD1. Germline values: CDR1 SGHDT, CDR2 YYEEEE. V lost 3 bases and J lost 4; bases outside the gene matches: 2. The CDR3 runs to 15 residues. The CDR3 DNA reads TGTGCCAGCAGCTGGGGACAGGGGGCTTACAATGAGCAGTTCTTC. Amino acids: CASSWGQGAYNEQFF.

Many counts were recorded for this clonotype. This sequence joins TRBV11-2 and TRBJ1-1; TRBD1 might be the D (6 bases). Between the trimmed V and J ends, which lost 1 base and 4 bases, there was a span of 7 bases. This CDR3 region has 13 residues. Germline V gives CDR1 SGHAT, CDR2 FQNNGV. In DNA, the CDR3 is TGTGCCAGCAGCTTAGTCAGGGGCACTGAAGCTTTCTTT. The encoded protein is CASSLVRGTEAFF.

The chain combines TRBV28 with TRBJ2-7; 10 bases agree with TRBD1. This CDR3 spans 15 amino acids. V lost 6 bases and J lost 5; bases outside the gene matches: 10. Germline V gene lookup returns CDR1 MDHEN and CDR2 SYDVKM. CDR3 DNA sequence: TGTGCCAGCAGAATCGGGACAGGGGAGTCCCACGAGCAGTACTTC. Amino acid sequence: CASRIGTGESHEQYF.

This clonotype was seen a few times. The rearrangement uses TRBV29-1 and TRBJ2-7; D is perhaps TRBD1 (6 bases). V was cut by 6 bases and J by 0 bases, with 12 bases left in between. CDR3 length equals 13 residues. Germline CDR1 reads SQVTM; CDR2 reads ANQGSEA. The CDR3 is CSVTKDSSYEQYF. The CDR3 nucleotides read TGCAGCGTGACAAAGGACAGCTCCTACGAGCAGTACTTC.

This chain links TRBV6-5 with TRBJ2-5; no definite D call. Germline CDR1 MNHEY, CDR2 SVGAGI. Trimming left V 0 bases short and J 5 bases short, with 13 bases between. The CDR3 spans 15 residues. CDR3 coding DNA: TGTGCCAGCAGTTACTCTGGGAATAACGGGGAGACCCAGTACTTC. The encoded protein is CASSYSGNNGETQYF.

The chain has TRBV2 and TRBJ1-4; tentatively, D is TRBD1 (6 bases). This CDR3 has 14 amino acids. Trimming stripped 4 bases from V and 8 bases from J, with 14 bases between. Germline CDR1 SNHLY, CDR2 FYNNEI. The DNA for the CDR3 is TGTGCCAGCAGTGGGAGACAGGCTGGAGAAAAACTGTTTTTT. Encoded protein: CASSGRQAGEKLFF.

V and J are TRBV6-6 and TRBJ2-3; D assignment may be TRBD1 or TRBD2 (6 bases each). Germline values: CDR1 MNHNY, CDR2 SVGAGI (reference sequence). V lost 0 bases, J lost 0 bases, and 7 bases lay in between. The CDR3 contains 15 residues. CDR3 protein: CASSYSGGSTDTQYF. CDR3 DNA sequence: TGTGCCAGCAGTTACTCAGGGGGGAGCACAGATACGCAGTATTTT.

This clonotype was observed a few times. The chain joins TRBV6-2 or TRBV6-3 to TRBJ2-3; 9 nucleotides match TRBD2. After removal of 2 bases from V and 0 bases from J, the junction contained 6 bases not matched to a gene. The CDR3 is made up of 17 amino acids. Germline V CDR1 and CDR2: MNHEY, SVGEGT. The CDR3 region has the DNA TGTGCCAGCAGTTACCGCCGCGGGAGGGCTAGCACAGATACGCAGTATTTT. Translating it yields CASSYRRGRASTDTQYF.

In this sample, this clonotype turned up many times. This chain links TRBV7-3 with TRBJ2-2; possibly TRBD2 for D (6 bases). This CDR3 region has 14 residues. From germline, CDR1 is SGHTA and CDR2 FQGTGA. The germline V and J ends were trimmed by 5 bases and 5 bases, with 12 bases remaining between them. The CDR3 bases are TGTGCCAGCAGCGTCCTTAGCGGAACCGGGGAGCTGTTTTTT. This gives the protein CASSVLSGTGELFF.

This chain connects TRBV6-1 to TRBJ2-3; 9 bases agree with TRBD2. The CDR3 consists of 15 residues. Germline trimming cut 6 bases from V and 6 bases from J; bases unmatched to any gene: 10. The germline V gene has CDR1 MNHNS and CDR2 SASEGT. The DNA for the CDR3 is TGTGCCAGCAGCCTCCTCGGGACTAGCTTCGATACGCAGTATTTT. This gives the protein CASSLLGTSFDTQYF.

This clonotype has only a few counts. The chain recombines TRBV28 with TRBJ2-1; D remains unclear. Looked up from germline, CDR1 is MDHEN and CDR2 is SYDVKM. This CDR3 has 14 amino acids. The germline V and J ends were trimmed by 8 bases and 5 bases, with 16 bases remaining between them. The DNA for the CDR3 is TGTGCCAGCCGGGCGGCCGAAAACAACAATGAGCAGTTCTTC. The encoded protein is CASRAAENNNEQFF. Combining the CDR3 with reference TRBV28 and TRBJ2-1 gives the whole variable domain DVKVTQSSRYLVKRTGEKVFLECVQDMDHENMFWYRQDPGLGLRLIYFSYDVKMKEKGDIPEGYSVSREKKERFSLILESASTNQTSMYLCASRAAENNNEQFFGPGTRLTVL.

This CDR3 reads CASSLEGGFSGNTIYF. The DNA for the CDR3 is TGCGCCAGCAGCTTGGAAGGGGGCTTCTCTGGAAACACCATATATTTT. The chain combines TRBV5-1 with TRBJ1-3, with 7 bases aligning to TRBD1. This CDR3 spans 16 amino acids. Germline values: CDR1 SGHRS, CDR2 YFSETQ. Trimming cost V 0 bases and J 0 bases; bases outside gene matches: 3.

V is TRBV7-3 and J is TRBJ1-1; tentative D call: TRBD1 (6 bases). Trimming took off 2 bases at V and 1 base at J, with 14 bases between the two ends. The CDR3 covers 16 residues. Looked up from germline, CDR1 is SGHTA and CDR2 is FQGTGA. CDR3 loop: CASSLRGGLGNTEAFF. The CDR3 DNA follows: TGTGCCAGCAGCTTACGGGGGGGCTTGGGGAACACTGAAGCTTTCTTT.

In its sample, this clonotype was seen a few times. The chain recombines TRBV20-1 with TRBJ2-3; 7 nucleotides agree with TRBD1. V lost 6 bases, J lost 1 base, and 4 bases stayed unmatched. The germline V gene has CDR1 DFQATT and CDR2 SNEGSKA (reference sequence). The CDR3 covers 13 residues. CDR3 nucleotides: TGCAGTGCGAGGGACAGTCGCACAGATACGCAGTATTTT. This encodes CSARDSRTDTQYF.

V is TRBV25-1 and J is TRBJ1-2, with 7 bases fitting TRBD1. CDR1 is MGHDK, CDR2 SYGVNS, per germline. The CDR3 contains 13 residues. V was pared by 3 bases and J by 10 bases, with 8 bases of the junction left unmatched. The DNA for the CDR3 is TGTGCCAGCAGTGACCAAAACAGGGGCGACTACACCTTC. It specifies CASSDQNRGDYTF.

This clonotype was seen only a few times. The CDR3 nucleotides are TGCAGCGTTGACGGCTCGTCGGCTAGCGGGAGAGATACGCAGTATTTT. It yields the protein CSVDGSSASGRDTQYF. The chain recombines TRBV29-1 with TRBJ2-3, with 10 nucleotides matching TRBD2. The germline CDR1 and CDR2 sequences are SQVTM and ANQGSEA. V trimming: 3 bases; J trimming: 5 bases; junction bases outside the gene matches: 11. This CDR3 comprises 16 residues.

This clonotype has ten or more counts. The rearrangement uses TRBV7-6 and TRBJ2-3, with D hard to call. CDR1 is SGHVS, CDR2 FNYEAQ, per germline. This CDR3 spans 15 amino acids. V lost 0 bases, J lost 0 bases, and 7 bases lay in between. In nucleotides, the CDR3 is TGTGCCAGCAGCTTAGCGGGATTTAGCACAGATACGCAGTATTTT. Residues: CASSLAGFSTDTQYF.

The chain joins TRBV3-1 to TRBJ2-7; TRBD2 matches 15 bases. V gave up 1 base and J gave up 4 bases; unmatched junction bases: 14. Looked up from germline, CDR1 is LGHDT and CDR2 is YNNKEL (reference sequence). The CDR3 runs 20 residues. CDR3 bases: TGTGCCAGCAGCCAAGTGTGGGATCGGACTAGCGGGAGGGCCATGTACGAGCAGTACTTC. Its translation: CASSQVWDRTSGRAMYEQYF.

This clonotype was seen more than once but under ten times. The V call is TRBV5-6, the J call TRBJ1-4, with 7 positions matching TRBD1. Unmatched junction bases numbered 10, after V lost 4 bases and J lost 7 bases. Germline V gene data show CDR1 as SGHDT and CDR2 as YYEEEE. The length of the CDR3 is 15 residues. CDR3: CASSLRQGRGEKLFF. The DNA of the CDR3 is TGTGCCAGCAGCCTACGACAGGGAAGGGGTGAAAAACTGTTTTTT.

The chain recombines TRBV5-1 with TRBJ2-7, with TRBD1 as a possible D gene (5 bases). Germline CDR1 is SGHRS and CDR2 is YFSETQ. This CDR3 has 13 amino acids. Trimming removed 7 bases from V and 7 bases from J, with 18 bases in between. CDR3 nucleotides: TGCGCCAGCCGGGCCCCGCCAGGGATAGAGCAGTACTTC. Its protein product is CASRAPPGIEQYF.

The chain couples TRBV10-3 to TRBJ2-7, with 11 nucleotides matching TRBD2. This CDR3 comprises 14 residues. Germline CDR1 ENHRY, CDR2 SYGVKD. The J segment lost 6 bases and the V segment lost 6 bases, leaving 7 bases of the junction unmatched. CDR3 coding DNA: TGTGCCATCAGAGTAGCGGGGGGGCCTGGCGAGCAGTACTTC. It yields the protein CAIRVAGGPGEQYF.

The CDR3: CASSTYPSGGNYNEQFF. Here the CDR3 DNA reads TGTGCCAGCAGTACCTACCCCTCAGGGGGGAACTACAATGAGCAGTTCTTC. The chain carries TRBV6-2 or TRBV6-3 and TRBJ2-1; weak D call: TRBD1 (7 bases). Deletions cut 5 bases from V and 3 bases from J, with 20 bases between. The CDR3 covers 17 residues. Germline lookup yields CDR1 MNHEY and CDR2 SVGEGT.

The genes are TRBV15 and TRBJ2-1, with a possible D match to TRBD2 (7 bases). The CDR3 has 17 residues. Germline V gives CDR1 LNHNV, CDR2 YYDKDF (reference sequence). The V and J ends lost 4 bases and 0 bases respectively, with 16 bases between them. The CDR3 region has the DNA TGTGCCACCAGCAAGGGGGGGGCTAGCCGCTCCTACAATGAGCAGTTCTTC. Translation gives CATSKGGASRSYNEQFF.

In this sample, this clonotype turned up a few times. The chain couples TRBV29-1 to TRBJ1-2; D is possibly TRBD1 (5 bases). Germline V lookup: CDR1 SQVTM, CDR2 ANQGSEA. The germline V and J ends were trimmed by 0 bases and 8 bases, with 10 bases remaining between them. This CDR3 is 12 amino acids long. CDR3 sequence: CSVEDWGDGYTF. In DNA form, the CDR3 reads TGCAGCGTTGAAGATTGGGGGGACGGCTACACCTTC.

This clonotype was picked up many times. The rearrangement uses TRBV29-1 and TRBJ2-2, with TRBD1 matching 8 bases. The V gene's germline CDR1 is SQVTM and CDR2 ANQGSEA. CDR3 length equals 15 residues. V was clipped by 4 bases and J by 7 bases; unmatched bases: 11. The CDR3 protein is CSVVGDRYQGGELFF. CDR3 DNA sequence: TGCAGCGTTGTTGGGGACAGGTATCAGGGCGGGGAGCTGTTTTTT.

This CDR3 is CATSGPGQGASHPEQFF. CDR3 nucleotide sequence: TGTGCCACCAGTGGACCGGGACAGGGGGCCTCCCACCCCGAGCAGTTCTTC. The genes are TRBV24-1 and TRBJ2-1, with 12 bases matching TRBD1. This CDR3 has 17 residues. Germline V gene data show CDR1 as KGHDR and CDR2 as SFDVKD. The J segment lost 10 bases and the V segment lost 5 bases, leaving 14 bases of the junction unmatched.

This rearrangement joins TRBV27 to TRBJ2-1; 14 bases line up with TRBD2. The trim removed 6 bases at V and 6 bases at J, leaving 13 bases unmatched. The length of the CDR3 is 18 residues. Looked up from germline, CDR1 is MNHEY and CDR2 is SMNVEV (reference sequence). DNA for the CDR3: TGTGCCAGCAGCGCCGGGACTAGCGGGAGTCTCCGCGTCAATGAGCAGTTCTTC. Protein sequence: CASSAGTSGSLRVNEQFF.